The 2 T cell receptor beta chains below come from one sample, sequenced in a study of regulatory T cells in long-lasting Graves disease (dated by TCRdb to about 2021). The library was prepared using multiplex PCR. Sequencing was carried out with an Illumina HiSeq 4000. TCR beta libraries were built with iRepertoire HTBI primers and Arm-PCR amplification of CDR3 regions. TCRdb handled the public reads itself, with Q25 trimming in fastp and clone calling in MiXCR, and kept productive beta chains. Every entry covers one CDR3 protein and lists the most common genes and DNA from its rows. The sample table lists 500,000 to 800,000 distinct CDR3 sequences, about 30% of them with a count of one. The ten most abundant clones make up about two fifths of the sample. In light of the paper, this sample's time point label describes: persistent/refractory GD, antithyroid drugs over 5 years with positive TRAb. RNA was extracted from PBMCs in TRIzol for both TCR sequencing and RNA sequencing.

The sample here was peripheral blood mononuclear cells (PBMCs), taken when the disease was refractory, from a patient treated with antithyroid drugs. These receptor sequences come from a female donor with Graves disease.

Details on this clonotype: Lacking the conserved final phenylalanine or tryptophan, this CDR3 likely reflects a read error. The rearrangement joins TRBV10-3 to TRBJ1-2; D is undetermined. Trimming took off 0 bases at V and 4 bases at J, with 3 bases between the two ends. This CDR3 region has 12 residues. Germline values: CDR1 ENHRY, CDR2 SYGVKD. The CDR3 is CAISESSYGYTL. The CDR3 nucleotides read TGTGCCATCAGTGAGTCCAGCTATGGCTACACCCTC.

The chain combines TRBV20-1 with TRBJ1-1, with TRBD1 matching 9 bases. Germline V gene sequence: CDR1 DFQATT, CDR2 SNEGSKA (reference sequence). CDR3 size: 13 residues. V lost 4 bases to trimming and J lost 3 bases; unmatched junction nucleotides: 3. The CDR3 sequence is CSANGQGYTEAFF. The CDR3 nucleotides are TGCAGTGCTAACGGACAGGGGTACACTGAAGCTTTCTTT.